One and the same sample provided the 14 T cell receptor beta chains below, sequenced in a study of regulatory T cells in long-lasting Graves disease. Stated time point: persistent/refractory GD, antithyroid drugs over 5 years with positive TRAb. PBMC-derived RNA was used for the TCR library. Arm-PCR of CDR3 regions with iRepertoire HTBI primers generated TCR beta libraries. TCRdb itself ran the multiplex PCR reads through MiXCR, one entry per CDR3 protein. The sample has 400,000 or so distinct CDR3 sequences, around 20% seen once. The sample here was peripheral blood mononuclear cells (PBMCs), taken when the disease was refractory, from a patient treated with antithyroid drugs. These receptors all stem from a female donor with Graves disease.

This clonotype was observed a few times. This sequence joins TRBV28 and TRBJ2-2; D remains unclear. CDR3 size: 16 residues. CDR1 is MDHEN and CDR2 is SYDVKM in the germline V gene. The germline V and J ends were trimmed by 5 bases and 2 bases, with 15 bases remaining between them. CDR3 sequence: CASSTPYGLNTGELFF. The CDR3 DNA sequence: TGTGCCAGCAGTACCCCCTACGGGCTAAACACCGGGGAGCTGTTTTTT.

V gene TRBV4-2 combines with J gene TRBJ2-6; TRBD1 agrees at 9 bases. J gave up 0 bases and V 2 bases, and 8 bases lay outside the gene matches. The CDR3 spans 19 residues. Germline-derived CDR1 and CDR2 are LGHNA and YNFKEQ. The CDR3: CASSQSSGTGHSGANVLTF. The CDR3 DNA follows: TGTGCCAGCAGCCAAAGTTCGGGGACAGGGCACTCTGGGGCCAACGTCCTGACTTTC.

This clonotype was picked up many times. Mismatch with germline at one junction end may stem from a read error. The chain has TRBV6-1 and TRBJ1-2; 7 nucleotides agree with TRBD1. Per the germline V gene, CDR1 is MNHNS and CDR2 is SASEGT. This CDR3 spans 14 amino acids. The CDR3 sequence: CASSKAGQYYGYTF. DNA of the CDR3: TGTGCCAGCAGTAAAGCGGGACAGTACTATGGCTACACCTTC.

This rearrangement joins TRBV24-1 to TRBJ2-6; no clear D gene. Germline assignment: CDR1 KGHDR and CDR2 SFDVKD. The CDR3 spans 14 residues. Between the trimmed V and J ends, which lost 3 bases and 1 base, there was a span of 3 bases. The CDR3 bases are TGTGCCACCAGTGATCGGTCTGGGGCCAACGTCCTGACTTTC. This gives the protein CATSDRSGANVLTF.

This clonotype occurred many times. V usage is TRBV12-5 and J usage is TRBJ1-4; 8 bases agree with TRBD1. V shed 6 bases and J 5 bases; nucleotides not matched to a gene: 23. Germline lookup yields CDR1 LGHNT and CDR2 FRNRAP. The CDR3 length is 20 residues. The CDR3 region is CASGPQTGDHKGNHNEKLFF. CDR3 sequence (DNA): TGTGCTAGTGGCCCACAGACAGGGGACCACAAGGGGAACCACAATGAAAAACTGTTTTTT.

This clonotype appeared many times. The chain employs TRBV18 and TRBJ2-7; D may match TRBD1 or TRBD2 (6 bases each). The CDR3 has 14 amino acids. Germline lookup yields CDR1 KGHSH and CDR2 LQKENI. Trimming cost V 2 bases and J 5 bases, with 13 bases left between them. CDR3 in amino acids: CASSPWGAANEQYF. The DNA for the CDR3 is TGTGCCAGCTCACCATGGGGGGCAGCAAACGAGCAGTACTTC. Using reference TRBV18 and TRBJ2-7 for the parts outside the CDR3, the full variable domain is NAGVMQNPRHLVRRRGQEARLRCSPMKGHSHVYWYRQLPEEGLKFMVYLQKENIIDESGMPKERFSAEFPKEGPSILRIQQVVRGDSAAYFCASSPWGAANEQYFGPGTRLTVT.

V and J are TRBV27 and TRBJ2-6, with a tentative D call TRBD1 (6 bases). Per germline, CDR1 MNHEY and CDR2 SMNVEV (reference sequence). V was trimmed by 4 bases and J by 0 bases, leaving 10 bases between them. This CDR3 comprises 16 residues. The CDR3 region is CASSSTGISGANVLTF. The CDR3, as DNA: TGTGCCAGCAGTTCGACAGGCATCTCTGGGGCCAACGTCCTGACTTTC.

This clonotype was recorded many times. J is TRBJ2-5 and V is TRBV2; TRBD1 is a possible D gene (7 bases). The CDR3 has 13 residues. The germline V and J ends were trimmed by 10 bases and 2 bases, with 14 bases remaining between them. The germline CDR1 and CDR2 sequences are SNHLY and FYNNEI. In DNA form, the CDR3 reads TGTGCCACCCAGGGGGGCGTGCAAGAGACCCAGTACTTC. Residues: CATQGGVQETQYF.

This clonotype was found many times. The V gene is TRBV5-8, the J gene TRBJ2-5; D not resolved. Germline V gene data show CDR1 as SGHTS and CDR2 as YDEGEE. This CDR3 region has 15 residues. V was cut by 0 bases and J by 9 bases, with 18 bases left in between. The CDR3 DNA reads as TGTGCCAGCAGCTTGGAGTATGGGTCGCGAAAGGCCCAGTACTTC. This codes for CASSLEYGSRKAQYF.

About this clonotype itself: The CDR3 does not end in the conserved phenylalanine or tryptophan, so this is likely a read error. The chain links TRBV20-1 to TRBJ1-2, with D possibly TRBD1 on 6 matching bases. Germline V gene sequence: CDR1 DFQATT, CDR2 SNEGSKA (reference sequence). Trimming cost V 6 bases and J 6 bases, with 20 bases left between them. This CDR3 has 14 residues. The CDR3 region is CSAEPWGGGNGYTL. The CDR3, as DNA: TGCAGTGCGGAACCTTGGGGGGGCGGTAATGGCTACACCCTC.

This clonotype was counted a few times. The chain is built from TRBV12-3 or TRBV12-4 and TRBJ2-1, with 8 bases lining up with TRBD1. CDR3 size: 14 residues. V lost 8 bases to trimming and J lost 0 bases; unmatched junction nucleotides: 3. CDR3 bases: TGTGCCAGCCGGACAGGGTTCTCCTACAATGAGCAGTTCTTC. Translating gives CASRTGFSYNEQFF.

This clonotype occurred a few times. The V and J genes are TRBV19 and TRBJ2-5, with D perhaps matching TRBD2 (6 bases). The CDR3 is 13 residues long. In germline, CDR1 is LNHDA, CDR2 SQIVND (reference sequence). V lost 7 bases, J lost 4 bases, and 13 bases lay in between. Here the CDR3 DNA reads TGTGCCAGTAACGCCGGGACTCTAGAGACCCAGTACTTC. It yields the protein CASNAGTLETQYF.

Many counts were recorded for this clonotype. The chain couples TRBV18 to TRBJ2-7; D assignment may be TRBD1 or TRBD2 (5 bases each). The CDR3 runs to 12 residues. The ends were cut back, 1 base at V and 6 bases at J, with 7 bases in the middle. Germline CDR1 KGHSH, CDR2 LQKENI. CDR3 nucleotides: TGTGCCAGCTCACCACAGGGACCCGAGCAGTACTTC. Protein product: CASSPQGPEQYF. Full variable domain (missing parts from reference TRBV18 and TRBJ2-7): NAGVMQNPRHLVRRRGQEARLRCSPMKGHSHVYWYRQLPEEGLKFMVYLQKENIIDESGMPKERFSAEFPKEGPSILRIQQVVRGDSAAYFCASSPQGPEQYFGPGTRLTVT.

In its sample, this clonotype was seen many times. The chain employs TRBV12-3 or TRBV12-4 and TRBJ2-7, with D tentatively TRBD1 (6 bases). The length of the CDR3 is 14 residues. Trimming shortened V by 5 bases and J by 4 bases, and 15 bases separated the two germline ends. The chain's CDR3 is CASSLGGIRYEQYF. CDR3 nucleotide sequence: TGTGCCAGCAGTCTAGGGGGTATCAGGTACGAGCAGTACTTC.